This TCR beta chain was recorded in a study of cytomegalovirus exposure and HLA in healthy donors (dated by TCRdb to about 2017). Study-level background: According to a later analysis, the roughly 120 validation repertoires were produced on the same platform as the roughly 700 repertoires of the first cohort. A separate validation cohort of approximately 130 different subjects was used in addition to the approximately 610-subject first cohort. The study combined high-throughput TCR immunosequencing, statistical association of individual TCRs with disease status, and machine learning to predict cytomegalovirus infection status. The aim of the study was to test whether cataloging public T cell receptors could identify signatures of past pathogen exposure. Here is what the overall study found, with its caveats: The study gave a list of more than 150 TCR beta chains associated with cytomegalovirus. In a later analysis, TCRs clustered in the first cohort were found to also tend to co-occur in the roughly 120 validation repertoires, with roughly 93% of cluster scores above 0. A few of the identified cytomegalovirus-associated TCR beta chains were confirmed in vitro to be specific for cytomegalovirus antigens. Across donors, most TCR sequences were observed very rarely, whereas some public TCRs were present in many individuals. The classifier was reported to diagnose cytomegalovirus status with high specificity and sensitivity in both the original cohort and the validation cohort. The validation cohort had no HLA typing available for a later analysis, so co-occurrence within that cohort was assessed over all 110 or so repertoires. The authors suggested that the approach could potentially be generalized to other disease states and immunological phenotypes.

Library construction relied on the immunoSEQ multiplex PCR assay. Processing in the source paper ran as follows. A statistical classification framework was built to diagnose cytomegalovirus status from the catalog of TCR beta chain sequences. The clones in this table, taken by TCRdb from immuneACCESS, are in-frame only. Not every clone is retained; where verified, under half of the shortfall comes from an unresolved V gene, and the cause of the rest is unknown. The D gene and trimming were derived from the DNA, and the V and J assignments and clone size from that table. This sample gives about 160,000 clones in total; about 95% of them show up just once. The top ten constitute 0.89% of the sample. The CDR3 runs 15 amino acids, cysteine and phenylalanine included. The retained sequence is limited to the CDR3, 45 bases, with the frame set at the first base. At the junction V is shortened by 5 bases and J by 1 base; bases outside the gene matches: 8. The germline V gene provides CDR1 SGHVS and CDR2 FNYEAQ.

Remarks on this clone: There is no known antigen for this receptor. It has no much larger one-base neighbor in the sample; base qualities were not kept.

The donors belonged to the validation cohort of about 120 subjects, which was separate from the roughly 670-subject first cohort. The sequence was obtained from a woman aged 18-29 years in good health and CMV-seronegative. The chain employs TRBV7-6 and TRBJ2-7; 7 central nucleotides agree with TRBD1. Material: PBMCs. The base sequence is TGTGCCAGCAGCACAGGACAGGCGAGGTCCTACGAGCAGTACTTC. It codes for CASSTGQARSYEQYF.